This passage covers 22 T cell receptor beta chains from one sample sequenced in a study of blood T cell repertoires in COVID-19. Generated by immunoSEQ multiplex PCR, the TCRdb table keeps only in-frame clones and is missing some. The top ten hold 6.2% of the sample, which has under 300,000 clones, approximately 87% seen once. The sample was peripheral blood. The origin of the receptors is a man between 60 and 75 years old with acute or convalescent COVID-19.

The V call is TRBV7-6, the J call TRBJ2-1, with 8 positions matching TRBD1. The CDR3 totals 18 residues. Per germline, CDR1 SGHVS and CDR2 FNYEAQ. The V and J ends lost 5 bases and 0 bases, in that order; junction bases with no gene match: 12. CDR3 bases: TGTGCCAGCAGCGCGGTAGGCAGGGGGCTAAGCTCCTACAATGAGCAGTTCTTC. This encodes CASSAVGRGLSSYNEQFF.

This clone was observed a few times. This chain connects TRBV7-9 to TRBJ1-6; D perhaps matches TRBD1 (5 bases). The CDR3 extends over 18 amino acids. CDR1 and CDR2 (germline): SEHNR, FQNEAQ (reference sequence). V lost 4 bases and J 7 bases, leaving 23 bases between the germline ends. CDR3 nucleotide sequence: TGTGCCAGCAGCTCAACTAGGTTAGGCGGGGCAGGGAATTCACCCCTCCACTTT. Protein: CASSSTRLGGAGNSPLHF.

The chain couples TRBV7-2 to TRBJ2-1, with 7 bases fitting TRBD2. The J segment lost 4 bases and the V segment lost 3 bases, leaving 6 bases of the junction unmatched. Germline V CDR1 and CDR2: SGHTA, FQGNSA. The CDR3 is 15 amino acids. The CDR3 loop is CASSFTSEEYNEQFF. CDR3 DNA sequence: TGTGCCAGCAGCTTTACTAGCGAGGAGTACAATGAGCAGTTCTTC.

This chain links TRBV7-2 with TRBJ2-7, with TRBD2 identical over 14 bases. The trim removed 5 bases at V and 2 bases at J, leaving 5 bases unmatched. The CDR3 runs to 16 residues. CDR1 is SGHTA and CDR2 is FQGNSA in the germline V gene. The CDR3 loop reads CASSPQTSGRAYEQYF. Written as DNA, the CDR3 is TGTGCCAGCAGCCCTCAGACTAGCGGGAGGGCCTACGAGCAGTACTTC.

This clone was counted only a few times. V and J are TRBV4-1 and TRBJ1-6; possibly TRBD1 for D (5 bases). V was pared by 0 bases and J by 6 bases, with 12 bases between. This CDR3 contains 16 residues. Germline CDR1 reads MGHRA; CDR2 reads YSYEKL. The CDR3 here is CASSQEGQVLNSPLHF. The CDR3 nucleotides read TGCGCCAGCAGCCAAGAGGGGCAGGTCCTTAATTCACCCCTCCACTTT.

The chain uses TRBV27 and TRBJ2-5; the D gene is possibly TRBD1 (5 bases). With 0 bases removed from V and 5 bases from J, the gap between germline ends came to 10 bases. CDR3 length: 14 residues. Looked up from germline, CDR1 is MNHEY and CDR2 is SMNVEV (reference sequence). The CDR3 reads CASSLSGVRETQYF. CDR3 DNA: TGTGCCAGCAGTTTATCAGGGGTTCGCGAGACCCAGTACTTC.

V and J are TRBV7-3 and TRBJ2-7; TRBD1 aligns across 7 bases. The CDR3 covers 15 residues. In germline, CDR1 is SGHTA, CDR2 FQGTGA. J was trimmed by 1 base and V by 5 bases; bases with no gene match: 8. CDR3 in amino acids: CASSPGTATSYEQYF. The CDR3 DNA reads TGTGCCAGCAGCCCAGGGACAGCTACATCCTACGAGCAGTACTTC.

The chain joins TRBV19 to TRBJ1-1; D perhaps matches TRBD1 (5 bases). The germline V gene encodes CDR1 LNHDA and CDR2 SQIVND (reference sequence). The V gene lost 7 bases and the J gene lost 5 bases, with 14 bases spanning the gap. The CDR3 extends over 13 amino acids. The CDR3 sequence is CASNYLGDTEAFF. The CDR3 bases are TGTGCCAGTAACTATTTAGGGGATACTGAAGCTTTCTTT.

CDR3 nucleotide sequence: TGTGCCAGCTCACCAATCAGTACGGTGAGAGGAACTGAAGCTTTCTTT. This encodes CASSPISTVRGTEAFF. This chain joins TRBV18 and TRBJ1-1, with D unresolved. The CDR3 consists of 16 residues. Germline V gene sequence: CDR1 KGHSH, CDR2 LQKENI. V was shortened by 2 bases and J by 5 bases, with 18 bases between the two germline ends.

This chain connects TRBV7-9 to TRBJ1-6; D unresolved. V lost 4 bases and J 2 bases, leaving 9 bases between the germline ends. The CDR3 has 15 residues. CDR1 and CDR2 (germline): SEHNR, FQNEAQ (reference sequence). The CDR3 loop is CASSSDTAYNSPLHF. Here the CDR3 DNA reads TGTGCCAGCAGCTCCGACACGGCCTATAATTCACCCCTCCACTTT.

The CDR3 nucleotides read TGCGCCAGCAGCCAAGGGCCGGGGGATCATACTGAAGCTTTCTTT. It translates to CASSQGPGDHTEAFF. The chain carries TRBV4-3 and TRBJ1-1, with a possible D match to TRBD1 (5 bases). CDR1 is LGHNA, CDR2 YSLEER, per germline. This CDR3 region has 15 residues. Trimming left V 1 base short and J 5 bases short, with 14 bases between.

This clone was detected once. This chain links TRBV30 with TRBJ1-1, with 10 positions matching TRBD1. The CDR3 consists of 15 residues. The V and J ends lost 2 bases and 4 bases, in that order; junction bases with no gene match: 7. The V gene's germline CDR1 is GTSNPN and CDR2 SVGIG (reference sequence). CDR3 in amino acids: CAWSKRTGGFTEAFF. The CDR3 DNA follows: TGTGCCTGGAGTAAAAGGACAGGGGGTTTCACTGAAGCTTTCTTT. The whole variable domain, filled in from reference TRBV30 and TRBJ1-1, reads SQTIHQWPATLVQPVGSPLSLECTVEGTSNPNLYWYRQAAGRGLQLLFYSVGIGQISSEVPQNLSASRPQDRQFILSSKKLLLSDSGFYLCAWSKRTGGFTEAFFGQGTRLTVV.

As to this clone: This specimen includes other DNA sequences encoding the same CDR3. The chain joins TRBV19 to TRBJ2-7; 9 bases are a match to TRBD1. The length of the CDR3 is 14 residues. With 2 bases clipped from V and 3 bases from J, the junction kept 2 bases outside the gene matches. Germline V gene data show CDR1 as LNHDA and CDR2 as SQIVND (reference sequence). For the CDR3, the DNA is TGTGCCAGTAGTATACGACAGGGGGGCTACGAGCAGTACTTC. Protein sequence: CASSIRQGGYEQYF.

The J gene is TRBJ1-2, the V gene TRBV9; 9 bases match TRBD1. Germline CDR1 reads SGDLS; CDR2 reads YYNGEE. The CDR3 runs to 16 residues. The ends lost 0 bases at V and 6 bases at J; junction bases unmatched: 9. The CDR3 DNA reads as TGTGCCAGCAGCGTAGAGAAGGGACAGGGAGTGGATGGCTACACCTTC. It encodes CASSVEKGQGVDGYTF.

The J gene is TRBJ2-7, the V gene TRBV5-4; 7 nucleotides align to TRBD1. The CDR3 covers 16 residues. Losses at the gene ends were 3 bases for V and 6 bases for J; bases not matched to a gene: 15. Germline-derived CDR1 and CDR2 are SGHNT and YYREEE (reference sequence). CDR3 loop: CASSSKETGQYIEQYF. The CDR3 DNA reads TGTGCCAGCAGCTCCAAAGAAACGGGACAGTATATCGAGCAGTACTTC.

The DNA of the CDR3 is TGTGCCAGTAGTATAGGTCCAGGGAAGAATTCACCCCTCCACTTT. Amino acids: CASSIGPGKNSPLHF. The chain employs TRBV19 and TRBJ1-6; a possible D gene is TRBD1 (5 bases). Germline V gene lookup returns CDR1 LNHDA and CDR2 SQIVND (reference sequence). V shed 1 base and J shed 7 bases, with 11 bases lying between them. CDR3 length: 15 residues. Drawing the rest from reference TRBV19 and TRBJ1-6, the complete variable domain is DGGITQSPKYLFRKEGQNVTLSCEQNLNHDAMYWYRQDPGQGLRLIYYSQIVNDFQKGDIAEGYSVSREKKESFPLTVTSAQKNPTAFYLCASSIGPGKNSPLHFGNGTRLTVT.

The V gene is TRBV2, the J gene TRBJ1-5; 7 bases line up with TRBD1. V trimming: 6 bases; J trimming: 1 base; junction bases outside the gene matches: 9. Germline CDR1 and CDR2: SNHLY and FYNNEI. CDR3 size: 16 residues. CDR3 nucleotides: TGTGCCAGCAGGGGTCACAGGGGAAGGAGCAATCAGCCCCAGCATTTT. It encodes CASRGHRGRSNQPQHF.

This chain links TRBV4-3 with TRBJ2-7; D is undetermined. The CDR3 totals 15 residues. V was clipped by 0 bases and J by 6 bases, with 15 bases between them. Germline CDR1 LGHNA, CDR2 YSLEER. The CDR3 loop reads CASSQEASTFREQYF. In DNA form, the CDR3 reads TGCGCCAGCAGCCAAGAAGCTAGTACCTTTCGCGAGCAGTACTTC.

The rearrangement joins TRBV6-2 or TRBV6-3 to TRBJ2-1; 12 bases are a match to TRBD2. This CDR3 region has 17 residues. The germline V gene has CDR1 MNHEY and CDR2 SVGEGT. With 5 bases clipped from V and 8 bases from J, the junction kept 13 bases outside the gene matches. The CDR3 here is CASSNPRLAGGSHEQFF. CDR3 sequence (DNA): TGTGCCAGCAGTAACCCCCGCCTAGCGGGAGGGTCCCATGAGCAGTTCTTC.

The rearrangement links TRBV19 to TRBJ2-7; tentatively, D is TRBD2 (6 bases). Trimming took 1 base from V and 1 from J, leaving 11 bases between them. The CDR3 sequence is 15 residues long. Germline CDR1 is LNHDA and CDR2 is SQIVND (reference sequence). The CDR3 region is CASSIVRGGSYEQYF. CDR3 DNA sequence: TGTGCCAGTAGTATAGTAAGGGGAGGTTCCTACGAGCAGTACTTC.

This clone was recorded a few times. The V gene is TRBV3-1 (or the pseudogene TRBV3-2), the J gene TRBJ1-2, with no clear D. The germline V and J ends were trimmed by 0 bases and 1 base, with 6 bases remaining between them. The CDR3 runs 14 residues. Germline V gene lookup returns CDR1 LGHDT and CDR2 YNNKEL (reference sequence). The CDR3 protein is CASSQDRFNYGYTF. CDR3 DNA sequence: TGTGCCAGCAGCCAAGACAGGTTTAACTATGGCTACACCTTC.

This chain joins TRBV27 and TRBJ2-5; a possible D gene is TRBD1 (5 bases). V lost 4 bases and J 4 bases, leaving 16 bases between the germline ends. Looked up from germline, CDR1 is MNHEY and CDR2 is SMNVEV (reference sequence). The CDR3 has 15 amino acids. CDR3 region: CASSYDRREVETQYF. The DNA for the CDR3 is TGTGCCAGCAGTTATGACAGACGCGAGGTAGAGACCCAGTACTTC.